This entry lists 23 T cell receptor beta chains sequenced from one sample in a study of OX40 agonist ivuxolimab in advanced cancers. This table comes from immunoSEQ multiplex PCR, and its TCRdb copy is limited to in-frame clones, with some not included. This table has some 130,000 clones, 90% appearing once. The starting material was CD4+ or CD8+ T cells sorted from blood, obtained in a trial of the OX40 agonist ivuxolimab. The receptors here all came from an adult with an advanced solid tumor such as melanoma, head and neck, liver or kidney cancer.

V and J are TRBV18 and TRBJ1-3, with 7 bases lining up with TRBD1. The J segment lost 2 bases and the V segment lost 3 bases, leaving 4 bases of the junction unmatched. The CDR3 spans 15 residues. Germline V gene data show CDR1 as KGHSH and CDR2 as LQKENI. The chain's CDR3 is CASSPLGTAGNTIYF. The CDR3 DNA follows: TGTGCCAGCTCACCCCTCGGGACAGCTGGAAACACCATATATTTT.

The CDR3 loop is CASSDVTGGGIYSNQPQHF. The CDR3, as DNA: TGCGCCAGCAGTGATGTGACAGGGGGCGGCATCTATAGCAATCAGCCCCAGCATTTT. The J gene is TRBJ1-5, the V gene TRBV10-1; 10 positions match TRBD1. Trimming removed 3 bases from V and 0 bases from J; junction bases left unmatched: 11. Germline V CDR1 and CDR2: WNHNN, SYGVQD (reference sequence). The CDR3 is 19 residues long.

V is TRBV19 and J is TRBJ1-1, with D hard to call. CDR3 size: 13 residues. Trimming shortened V by 0 bases and J by 2 bases, and 4 bases separated the two germline ends. Germline CDR1 reads LNHDA; CDR2 reads SQIVND (reference sequence). The CDR3 bases are TGTGCCAGTAGTATAGAACAAAACACTGAAGCTTTCTTT. As protein: CASSIEQNTEAFF.

This chain links TRBV7-3 with TRBJ2-1, with D unclear. V lost 4 bases, J lost 7 bases, and 8 bases lay in between. Germline V lookup: CDR1 SGHTA, CDR2 FQGTGA. This CDR3 contains 12 residues. The CDR3 DNA reads as TGTGCCAGCAGCTCCGCAACGAATGAGCAGTTCTTC. It codes for CASSSATNEQFF. The variable domain in full, with the rest retrieved from reference TRBV7-3 and TRBJ2-1, is GAGVSQTPSNKVTEKGKYVELRCDPISGHTALYWYRQSLGQGPEFLIYFQGTGAADDSGLPNDRFFAVRPEGSVSTLKIQRTERGDSAVYLCASSSATNEQFFGPGTRLTVL.

V and J are TRBV6-5 and TRBJ1-5; D gene ambiguous. This CDR3 is 13 amino acids long. CDR1 and CDR2 from the germline V gene are MNHEY and SVGAGI. V was clipped by 2 bases and J by 2 bases, with 4 bases between them. The CDR3 loop reads CASSYDGNQPQHF. The CDR3 region has the DNA TGTGCCAGCAGTTACGACGGCAATCAGCCCCAGCATTTT.

This clone came up a few times. V is TRBV7-2 and J is TRBJ1-4; maybe TRBD1 (5 bases). V was clipped by 6 bases and J by 10 bases, with 18 bases between them. CDR3 length: 14 amino acids. Germline assignment: CDR1 SGHTA and CDR2 FQGNSA. Here the CDR3 reads CASSSVRESRKLFF. The CDR3 DNA reads TGTGCCAGCAGTTCGGTCAGGGAGTCGCGAAAACTGTTTTTT.

This clone was recorded a few times. The V and J genes are TRBV7-3 and TRBJ1-2; no definite D call. V was cut by 0 bases and J by 8 bases, with 16 bases left in between. Germline-derived CDR1 and CDR2 are SGHTA and FQGTGA. CDR3 length equals 15 residues. Here the CDR3 reads CASSLTGLGSDGYTF. For the CDR3, the DNA is TGTGCCAGCAGCTTAACGGGTTTGGGAAGTGACGGCTACACCTTC.

The chain joins TRBV5-4 to TRBJ1-1; 9 bases align to TRBD1. The CDR3 consists of 14 residues. The germline V gene has CDR1 SGHNT and CDR2 YYREEE (reference sequence). After removal of 4 bases from V and 4 bases from J, the junction contained 5 bases not matched to a gene. CDR3 sequence (DNA): TGTGCCAGCAGCCGGGACAGGGAGGGCACTGAAGCTTTCTTT. This gives the protein CASSRDREGTEAFF.

The J gene is TRBJ2-1, the V gene TRBV7-3; D unclear. Germline CDR1 reads SGHTA; CDR2 reads FQGTGA. Trimming took off 1 base at V and 4 bases at J, with 5 bases between the two ends. There are 13 residues in the CDR3. The CDR3 protein is CASSLNGYNEQFF. The DNA for the CDR3 is TGTGCCAGCAGCTTAAACGGTTACAATGAGCAGTTCTTC.

The rearrangement uses TRBV9 and TRBJ1-4; possible D gene TRBD1, 6 bases. The CDR3 spans 16 residues. V gave up 0 bases and J gave up 5 bases, with 14 bases separating them. Germline values: CDR1 SGDLS, CDR2 YYNGEE. CDR3 DNA sequence: TGTGCCAGCAGCGTAGAGGGGGACAACCCCAATGAAAAACTGTTTTTT. Translation gives CASSVEGDNPNEKLFF. The entire variable domain, with the rest obtained from reference TRBV9 and TRBJ1-4, is as follows: DSGVTQTPKHLITATGQRVTLRCSPRSGDLSVYWYQQSLDQGLQFLIQYYNGEERAKGNILERFSAQQFPDLHSELNLSSLELGDSALYFCASSVEGDNPNEKLFFGSGTQLSVL.

This clone was counted a single time. The V gene is TRBV7-2, the J gene TRBJ2-3; D is uncertain. Germline CDR1 reads SGHTA; CDR2 reads FQGNSA. The V gene lost 5 bases and the J gene lost 11 bases, with 11 bases spanning the gap. CDR3 size: 11 residues. CDR3 sequence: CASSHQDRQYF. The CDR3 DNA is TGTGCCAGCAGCCACCAGGACCGGCAGTATTTT.

For this clone: The sample has other DNA sequences that encode this CDR3 too. The CDR3 is CASGPQGTGELFF. CDR3 bases: TGTGCTAGTGGGCCCCAGGGCACCGGGGAGCTGTTTTTT. This chain connects TRBV12-5 to TRBJ2-2, with D perhaps TRBD1 (5 bases). The V end lost 6 bases, the J end lost 4 bases, and 9 bases lay between the germline ends. Looked up from germline, CDR1 is LGHNT and CDR2 is FRNRAP. CDR3 length: 13 amino acids. Full variable domain (rest looked up from reference TRBV12-5 and TRBJ2-2): DARVTQTPRHKVTEMGQEVTMRCQPILGHNTVFWYRQTMMQGLELLAYFRNRAPLDDSGMPKDRFSAEMPDATLATLKIQPSEPRDSAVYFCASGPQGTGELFFGEGSRLTVL.

This chain links TRBV5-8 with TRBJ1-1; D is possibly TRBD1 (6 bases). V was shortened by 2 bases and J by 0 bases, with 11 bases between the two germline ends. Germline V gene lookup returns CDR1 SGHTS and CDR2 YDEGEE. The CDR3 has 15 amino acids. The CDR3 DNA sequence: TGTGCCAGCAGCTTTTGGGGGCCGATGAACACTGAAGCTTTCTTT. Translating gives CASSFWGPMNTEAFF.

This clone was recorded a few times. In nucleotides, the CDR3 is TGTGCCAGCAGCTTCCGGGGGTACCAGCCCCAGCATTTT. This sequence encodes CASSFRGYQPQHF. V gene TRBV5-6 combines with J gene TRBJ1-5; perhaps TRBD1 as D (5 bases). The length of the CDR3 is 13 residues. V dropped 2 bases and J dropped 7 bases, with 10 bases sitting between them. Germline V CDR1 and CDR2: SGHDT, YYEEEE.

This clone was found once. V and J are TRBV19 and TRBJ2-1; the match to TRBD2 covers 14 bases. CDR1 is LNHDA, CDR2 SQIVND, per germline (reference sequence). This CDR3 is 15 amino acids long. The V and J ends lost 7 bases and 10 bases, in that order; junction bases with no gene match: 9. The CDR3 DNA reads as TGTGCCAGTACCTTGACTAGCGGGAGGGTGGGCGAGCAGTTCTTC. Encoded protein: CASTLTSGRVGEQFF.

The chain carries TRBV29-1 and TRBJ2-5; possibly TRBD2 for D (6 bases). The J call may be mistaken, given a closer DNA end match to TRBJ2-7. This CDR3 has 15 amino acids. Germline loops: CDR1 SQVTM, CDR2 ANQGSEA. CDR3 loop: CSVEEGGSGVYEQYF. The DNA for the CDR3 is TGCAGCGTTGAAGAGGGGGGTTCGGGGGTCTACGAGCAGTACTTC.

The V and J genes are TRBV9 and TRBJ1-1, with D hard to call. The germline V gene has CDR1 SGDLS and CDR2 YYNGEE. With 4 bases removed from V and 10 bases from J, the gap between germline ends came to 11 bases. The CDR3 has 11 amino acids. As DNA, the CDR3 is TGTGCCAGCAGCCCACATTGGGGAGCTTTCTTT. Protein: CASSPHWGAFF.

The chain employs TRBV4-3 and TRBJ1-1, with 8 bases lining up with TRBD1. J gave up 5 bases and V 3 bases, and 5 bases lay outside the gene matches. The CDR3 length is 14 residues. Germline CDR1 reads LGHNA; CDR2 reads YSLEER. The CDR3 sequence is CASSHGQGGTEAFF. In nucleotides, the CDR3 is TGCGCCAGCAGCCACGGACAGGGAGGGACTGAAGCTTTCTTT.

In its sample, this clone was seen once. V and J are TRBV2 and TRBJ2-7, with a weak D call TRBD2 (5 bases). The CDR3 sequence is 11 residues long. V lost 7 bases and J lost 3, with 7 bases in between. The V gene's germline CDR1 is SNHLY and CDR2 FYNNEI. CDR3 region: CASTGFYEQYF. The DNA of the CDR3 is TGTGCCAGCACGGGGTTCTACGAGCAGTACTTC.

The rearrangement joins TRBV4-1 to TRBJ2-3, with D unresolved. The germline V gene has CDR1 MGHRA and CDR2 YSYEKL. V shed 2 bases and J shed 6 bases, with 6 bases lying between them. The length of the CDR3 is 12 residues. CDR3 nucleotide sequence: TGCGCCAGCAGCCAACCCCAGGATACGCAGTATTTT. It specifies CASSQPQDTQYF.

The chain is built from TRBV27 and TRBJ2-2; D ambiguous. V shed 3 bases and J shed 3 bases, with 17 bases lying between them. Germline V gene data show CDR1 as MNHEY and CDR2 as SMNVEV (reference sequence). The CDR3 spans 17 residues. CDR3 DNA sequence: TGTGCCAGCAGTTTCCCACGTGGACCAATGTACACCGGGGAGCTGTTTTTT. Encoded protein: CASSFPRGPMYTGELFF.

The V gene is TRBV27, the J gene TRBJ2-3, with a tentative D call TRBD1 (6 bases). The V end lost 2 bases, the J end lost 8 bases, and 11 bases lay between the germline ends. CDR3 size: 13 residues. From germline, CDR1 is MNHEY and CDR2 SMNVEV (reference sequence). The CDR3 here is CASSLRDTRTQYF. DNA for the CDR3: TGTGCCAGCAGTTTAAGGGACACCCGTACGCAGTATTTT.

This chain uses TRBV5-1 with TRBJ2-7, with D perhaps matching TRBD1 (6 bases). The CDR3 extends over 14 amino acids. Trimming cost V 4 bases and J 0 bases, with 11 bases left between them. Per germline, CDR1 SGHRS and CDR2 YFSETQ. The CDR3 nucleotides are TGCGCCAGCAGCACCGACAGGAGCTCCTACGAGCAGTACTTC. Its protein product is CASSTDRSSYEQYF.